These T cell receptor beta chains were read from a single sample in a study of beta chain features in type 1 diabetes. Libraries were prepared by immunoSEQ multiplex PCR; TCRdb keeps only in-frame clonotypes and omits some of them. The sample contains 150,000 to 200,000 clones, about 8% of which appear only once. Material: central memory CD4+ T cells from blood. These receptors all come from a woman in her forties with type 1 diabetes. The CDR3 runs from the conserved cysteine through the conserved F or W. Each record gives: J gene, D gene, clone size, V gene, CDR3 DNA, CDR3 protein. A D gene is named only where the DNA matches it firmly. Not every row has a clone size; where given, it reads once, few, many or a size class.

>TRBJ1-2|TRBD1|few|TRBV28
TGTGCCAGCAGTTCGACAGGGTTGAATGGCTACACCTTC
CASSSTGLNGYTF
>TRBJ1-3|.|few|TRBV5-4
TGTGCCAGCAGGCCGGGTACGACTGGAAACACCATATATTTT
CASRPGTTGNTIYF
>TRBJ2-7|.|few|TRBV9
TGTGCCAGCAGCCATCCCGGGACTGAGCAGTACTTC
CASSHPGTEQYF
>TRBJ2-2|.|.|TRBV29-1
TGCAGCGCCCGAAGGCAGGGTAACACCGGGGAGCTGTTTTTT
CSARRQGNTGELFF
>TRBJ2-2|TRBD2|.|TRBV7-3
TGTGCCAGCAGCTTACTGGGCCTAGCGGGGGGTGTGGAGCTGTTTTTT
CASSLLGLAGGVELFF
>TRBJ2-7|TRBD2|.|TRBV27
TGTGCCAGCAGTTCGGGTGGACTAGCGGGAACCTACGAGCAGTACTTC
CASSSGGLAGTYEQYF
>TRBJ1-1|TRBD1|.|TRBV23-1
TGCGCCAGCAGCGCCGGGACAGCGAACACTGAAGCTTTCTTT
CASSAGTANTEAFF
>TRBJ1-6|.|few|TRBV5-6
TGTGCCAGCAGTTTCAGAACCGCTTATAATTCACCCCTCCACTTT
CASSFRTAYNSPLHF
>TRBJ2-3|TRBD1|few|TRBV6-6
TGTGCCAGCAGGTCCGACAGGGGGAGTACAGATACGCAGTATTTT
CASRSDRGSTDTQYF
>TRBJ1-1|.|.|TRBV6-6
TGTGCCAGCAGTAGGGGAGGTGAGTACACTGAAGCTTTCTTT
CASSRGGEYTEAFF
>TRBJ1-1|.|few|TRBV7-6
TGTGCCAGCAGCTTAGGTACGGACACTGAAGCTTTCTTT
CASSLGTDTEAFF
>TRBJ2-3|TRBD1|.|TRBV5-4
TGTGCCAGCAGCCCCGGACAGGGACTCACAGATACGCAGTATTTT
CASSPGQGLTDTQYF
>TRBJ1-5|TRBD1|.|TRBV4-1
TGCGCCAGCAGCCAAGTAGGACAGGGCCGAATTAGCAATCAGCCCCAGCATTTT
CASSQVGQGRISNQPQHF
>TRBJ2-3|TRBD2|.|TRBV7-2
TGTGCCAGCAGCTTAGGAGCTAGCGGGGGGTTCACAGATACGCAGTATTTT
CASSLGASGGFTDTQYF
>TRBJ2-7|TRBD2|few|TRBV30
TGTGCCGCCGTCCGGGGGGACCCTAAGAAGCAGTACTTC
CAAVRGDPKKQYF
>TRBJ1-1|.|.|TRBV6-5
TGTGCCAGCAGGGAGGGGATGAACACTGAAGCTTTCTTT
CASREGMNTEAFF
>TRBJ2-3|.|few|TRBV18
TGTGCCAGCTCACCATTACAGGGTGCAGATACGCAGTATTTT
CASSPLQGADTQYF
>TRBJ2-1|.|few|TRBV7-3
TGTGCCAGCAGCTATAACAATGAGCAGTTCTTC
CASSYNNEQFF
>TRBJ2-5|TRBD2|.|TRBV19
TGTGCCACCGCGAGCGGGGGAAAAGAGACCCAGTACTTC
CATASGGKETQYF
>TRBJ2-1|TRBD2|few|TRBV5-1
TGCGCCAGCAGCTTCACCCTGACTAGCGGCTCCTACAATGAGCAGTTCTTC
CASSFTLTSGSYNEQFF
>TRBJ2-1|.|few|TRBV28
TGTGCCAGCACCCCTGGGGGCGGGAGACTGCGGTTCTTC
CASTPGGGRLRFF
>TRBJ1-1|.|.|TRBV7-3
TGTGCCAGCAGCTTAGGAGGGCAAGGCTCTGAAGCTTTCTTT
CASSLGGQGSEAFF
>TRBJ2-5|TRBD2|few|TRBV28
TGTGCCAGCAGTCGCGCCGGGACTAGAGAGACCCAGTACTTC
CASSRAGTRETQYF
>TRBJ1-1|.|.|TRBV19
TGTGCCAGTAGTATCAGGGGAGACGCTTTCTTT
CASSIRGDAFF
>TRBJ2-7|TRBD2|few|TRBV4-3
TGCGCCAGCAGCCAAGATACACAGCGGGGGGCGGTGAGCTACGAGCAGTACTTC
CASSQDTQRGAVSYEQYF
>TRBJ2-1|TRBD2|.|TRBV28
TGTGCCAGCAGTTCCATCGAAGCGGGGGGGCCCCAAGAGCAGTTCTTC
CASSSIEAGGPQEQFF